The rows below give T cell receptor beta chains drawn from one sample of a study of cytotoxic CD8 clonotypes in ibrutinib-treated CLL. The repertoire was sequenced with immunoSEQ multiplex PCR; TCRdb's copy has only in-frame clones and lacks some. The table has approximately 280,000 clones, more than 70% seen once; the top ten hold about 5.8%. The sequenced sample was PBMCs, obtained at disease progression, from a patient treated with ibrutinib. These receptors originate from a human donor with chronic lymphocytic leukemia. CDR3s include the opening cysteine and the closing phenylalanine or tryptophan. A D gene is named only where the DNA matches it firmly. The size field is filled for only some rows; it gives once, few, many or a size class.

J gene: TRBJ1-2
clone size: -
D gene: -
V gene: TRBV19
CDR3 protein: CASSIVAGEGYTF
CDR3 DNA: TGTGCCAGTAGTATAGTTGCAGGGGAGGGCTACACCTTC

J gene: TRBJ1-2
clone size: -
D gene: TRBD1
V gene: TRBV9
CDR3 protein: CASSVDRGYFGYTF
CDR3 DNA: TGTGCCAGCAGCGTAGACAGGGGGTACTTTGGCTACACCTTC

J gene: TRBJ2-6
clone size: -
D gene: -
V gene: TRBV9
CDR3 protein: CASSVAGSGANVLTF
CDR3 DNA: TGTGCCAGCAGCGTAGCGGGGTCAGGGGCCAACGTCCTGACTTTC

J gene: TRBJ2-7
clone size: -
D gene: TRBD1
V gene: TRBV7-2
CDR3 protein: CASSRDRDYEQYF
CDR3 DNA: TGTGCCAGCAGCCGCGACAGGGATTACGAGCAGTACTTC

J gene: TRBJ2-1
clone size: -
D gene: TRBD2
V gene: TRBV28
CDR3 protein: CASSPPGLAEAEQFF
CDR3 DNA: TGTGCCAGCAGTCCGCCGGGACTAGCGGAAGCGGAGCAGTTCTTC

J gene: TRBJ2-7
clone size: -
D gene: -
V gene: TRBV4-1
CDR3 protein: CASSFGDQAGTYEQYF
CDR3 DNA: TGCGCCAGCAGTTTTGGCGACCAAGCAGGAACCTACGAGCAGTACTTC

J gene: TRBJ2-1
clone size: -
D gene: TRBD2
V gene: TRBV5-1
CDR3 protein: CASSLTSGSENEQFF
CDR3 DNA: TGCGCCAGCAGCTTGACTAGCGGGAGTGAGAATGAGCAGTTCTTC

J gene: TRBJ2-7
clone size: -
D gene: -
V gene: TRBV5-3
CDR3 protein: CARSWGPGEQYF
CDR3 DNA: TGTGCCAGAAGCTGGGGACCCGGCGAGCAGTACTTC

J gene: TRBJ1-5
clone size: -
D gene: TRBD1
V gene: TRBV12-5
CDR3 protein: CASGLRTGAGNQPQHF
CDR3 DNA: TGTGCTAGTGGTTTGAGGACAGGGGCCGGGAATCAGCCCCAGCATTTT

J gene: TRBJ2-2
clone size: -
D gene: -
V gene: TRBV6-5
CDR3 protein: CASSYTASTGELFF
CDR3 DNA: TGTGCCAGCAGTTATACGGCCAGCACCGGGGAGCTGTTTTTT

J gene: TRBJ2-7
clone size: -
D gene: -
V gene: TRBV11-1
CDR3 protein: CASSFHGSYEQYF
CDR3 DNA: TGTGCCAGCAGCTTTCACGGGTCCTACGAGCAGTACTTC

J gene: TRBJ2-3
clone size: once
D gene: -
V gene: TRBV9
CDR3 protein: CASSVGTTPSDTQYF
CDR3 DNA: TGTGCCAGCAGCGTGGGGACCACACCCTCAGATACGCAGTATTTT

J gene: TRBJ2-7
clone size: once
D gene: TRBD1
V gene: TRBV5-6
CDR3 protein: CASSTTDRVSYEQYF
CDR3 DNA: TGTGCCAGCAGCACAACGGACAGGGTTTCCTACGAGCAGTACTTC

J gene: TRBJ2-7
clone size: -
D gene: -
V gene: TRBV28
CDR3 protein: CASSPPYGYEQYF
CDR3 DNA: TGTGCCAGCAGTCCCCCCTATGGCTACGAGCAGTACTTC

J gene: TRBJ1-3
clone size: once
D gene: TRBD1
V gene: TRBV25-1
CDR3 protein: CASSWTGDRRSGNTIYF
CDR3 DNA: TGTGCCAGCAGTTGGACAGGGGACCGTAGGTCTGGAAACACCATATATTTT

J gene: TRBJ2-4
clone size: once
D gene: TRBD1
V gene: TRBV29-1
CDR3 protein: CSVEGGQGFGKNIQYF
CDR3 DNA: TGCAGCGTTGAAGGGGGACAGGGGTTTGGCAAAAACATTCAGTACTTC

J gene: TRBJ2-1
clone size: -
D gene: TRBD2
V gene: TRBV10-3
CDR3 protein: CASMGTSGLDEQFF
CDR3 DNA: TGTGCCAGCATGGGAACTAGCGGGCTCGATGAGCAGTTCTTC

J gene: TRBJ1-2
clone size: -
D gene: -
V gene: TRBV7-9
CDR3 protein: CASSLRGRDGYTF
CDR3 DNA: TGTGCCAGCAGCTTAAGGGGAAGAGATGGCTACACCTTC

J gene: TRBJ2-3
clone size: -
D gene: -
V gene: TRBV5-1
CDR3 protein: CASSLGIFGGSSTDTQYF
CDR3 DNA: TGCGCCAGCAGCTTGGGGATATTCGGCGGATCTAGCACAGATACGCAGTATTTT

J gene: TRBJ1-1
clone size: -
D gene: TRBD1
V gene: TRBV7-2
CDR3 protein: CASSLEGQGKNTEAFF
CDR3 DNA: TGTGCCAGCAGCTTAGAGGGACAGGGGAAGAACACTGAAGCTTTCTTT

J gene: TRBJ1-2
clone size: once
D gene: TRBD1
V gene: TRBV5-1
CDR3 protein: CASSLVGQGTTSNYGYTF
CDR3 DNA: TGCGCCAGCAGCTTGGTCGGACAGGGGACGACTTCTAACTATGGCTACACCTTC

J gene: TRBJ2-3
clone size: -
D gene: -
V gene: TRBV11-1
CDR3 protein: CASSSQTDSDTQYF
CDR3 DNA: TGTGCCAGCAGCTCACAGACTGATTCAGATACGCAGTATTTT

J gene: TRBJ1-1
clone size: -
D gene: TRBD1
V gene: TRBV4-1
CDR3 protein: CASRPKGGFNTEAFF
CDR3 DNA: TGCGCCAGCAGACCCAAAGGGGGCTTTAACACTGAAGCTTTCTTT

J gene: TRBJ2-1
clone size: -
D gene: TRBD1
V gene: TRBV4-3
CDR3 protein: CASSQAGTGGGNEQFF
CDR3 DNA: TGCGCCAGCAGCCAAGCCGGGACAGGAGGGGGCAATGAGCAGTTCTTC

J gene: TRBJ1-1
clone size: once
D gene: -
V gene: TRBV12-5
CDR3 protein: CASGLSPMNTEAFF
CDR3 DNA: TGTGCTAGTGGTTTGTCCCCTATGAACACTGAAGCTTTCTTT

J gene: TRBJ2-5
clone size: few
D gene: TRBD1
V gene: TRBV18
CDR3 protein: CASSPFRGQGTQYF
CDR3 DNA: TGTGCCAGCTCACCGTTCAGGGGGCAAGGGACCCAGTACTTC

J gene: TRBJ2-7
clone size: once
D gene: TRBD1
V gene: TRBV29-1
CDR3 protein: CSVEGQGYEQYF
CDR3 DNA: TGCAGCGTTGAGGGACAGGGCTACGAGCAGTACTTC

J gene: TRBJ2-3
clone size: -
D gene: -
V gene: TRBV19
CDR3 protein: CASSILRGREGTDTQYF
CDR3 DNA: TGTGCCAGTAGTATACTGCGGGGGCGCGAGGGCACAGATACGCAGTATTTT

J gene: TRBJ1-2
clone size: -
D gene: -
V gene: TRBV18
CDR3 protein: CASSPRGDLRIGYTF
CDR3 DNA: TGTGCCAGCTCACCACGTGGGGATCTAAGGATAGGCTACACCTTC

J gene: TRBJ1-1
clone size: -
D gene: TRBD1
V gene: TRBV2
CDR3 protein: CASSVGQGALETEAFF
CDR3 DNA: TGTGCCAGCAGCGTGGGACAGGGGGCGCTTGAGACTGAAGCTTTCTTT

J gene: TRBJ2-3
clone size: once
D gene: TRBD2
V gene: TRBV28
CDR3 protein: CASSSPGGDTQYF
CDR3 DNA: TGTGCCAGCAGTTCCCCGGGGGGGGATACGCAGTATTTT

J gene: TRBJ1-5
clone size: -
D gene: -
V gene: TRBV25-1
CDR3 protein: CASSDGRDVEPQHF
CDR3 DNA: TGTGCCAGCAGTGACGGCAGGGACGTTGAGCCCCAGCATTTT

J gene: TRBJ2-5
clone size: few
D gene: -
V gene: TRBV15
CDR3 protein: CATSRVRGKTQYF
CDR3 DNA: TGTGCCACCAGCAGAGTTCGGGGGAAGACCCAGTACTTC

J gene: TRBJ2-3
clone size: -
D gene: TRBD2
V gene: TRBV2
CDR3 protein: CASRTSASTDTQYF
CDR3 DNA: TGTGCCAGCAGGACTAGCGCGAGCACAGATACGCAGTATTTT

J gene: TRBJ1-2
clone size: few
D gene: -
V gene: TRBV28
CDR3 protein: CASHSIGAGEYGYTF
CDR3 DNA: TGTGCCAGCCATTCGATTGGGGCAGGGGAATATGGCTACACCTTC

J gene: TRBJ2-7
clone size: -
D gene: -
V gene: TRBV27
CDR3 protein: CASRDTGSNYEQYF
CDR3 DNA: TGTGCCAGCAGAGATACAGGGAGTAATTACGAGCAGTACTTC